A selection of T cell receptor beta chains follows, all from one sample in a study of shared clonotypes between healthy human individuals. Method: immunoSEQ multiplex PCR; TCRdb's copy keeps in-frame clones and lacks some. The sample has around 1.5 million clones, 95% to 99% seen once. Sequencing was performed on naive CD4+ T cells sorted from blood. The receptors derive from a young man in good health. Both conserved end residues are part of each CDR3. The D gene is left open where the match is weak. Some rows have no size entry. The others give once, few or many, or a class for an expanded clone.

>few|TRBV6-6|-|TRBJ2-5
CASSFQETQYF
TGTGCCAGCAGTTTCCAAGAGACCCAGTACTTC
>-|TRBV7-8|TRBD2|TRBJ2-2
CASSLGIGGRPTGELFF
TGTGCCAGCAGCTTAGGCATCGGCGGGAGACCTACCGGGGAGCTGTTTTTT
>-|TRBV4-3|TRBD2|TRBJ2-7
CASSQNPTGAGLAGGSYEQYF
TGCGCCAGCAGCCAAAACCCTACTGGCGCGGGACTAGCGGGAGGTTCCTACGAGCAGTACTTC
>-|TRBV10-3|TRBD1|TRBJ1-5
CAISETTGVVSNQPQHF
TGTGCCATCAGTGAGACCACAGGGGTTGTCAGCAATCAGCCCCAGCATTTT
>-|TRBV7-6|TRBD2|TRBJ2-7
CASSLALAGGIYEQYF
TGTGCCAGCAGCTTAGCACTAGCGGGAGGCATCTACGAGCAGTACTTC
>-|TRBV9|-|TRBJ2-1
CASSAGLKNNEQFF
TGTGCCAGCAGCGCCGGACTAAAGAACAATGAGCAGTTCTTC
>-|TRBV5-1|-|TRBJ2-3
CASSPGAVTDTQYF
TGCGCCAGCAGCCCGGGGGCTGTCACAGATACGCAGTATTTT
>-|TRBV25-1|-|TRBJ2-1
CASLVGRGSSYNEQFF
TGTGCCAGCCTCGTGGGGCGGGGCAGCTCCTACAATGAGCAGTTCTTC
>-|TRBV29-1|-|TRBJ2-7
CSVLVILNSYEQYF
TGCAGCGTTTTGGTAATACTAAACTCCTACGAGCAGTACTTC
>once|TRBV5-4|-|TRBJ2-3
CASRRAGPGDTDTQYF
TGTGCCAGCAGACGTGCGGGGCCGGGGGATACAGATACGCAGTATTTT
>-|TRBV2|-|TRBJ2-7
CASSVRGFEQYF
TGTGCCAGCAGTGTCCGGGGTTTTGAGCAGTACTTC